The 3 T cell receptor beta chains reported below all come from one sample, sequenced in a study of sequential checkpoint blockade in melanoma. Treatment reported: randomized to nivolumab then ipilimumab (arm A) or the reverse (arm B). Here immunoSEQ multiplex PCR was the method, and the copy in TCRdb shows in-frame clones only, minus some. The table has 20,000 or so clones, 70% to 80% seen once. The input for sequencing was CD8+ T cells sorted from blood (inferred from file names), taken from a patient given nivolumab and ipilimumab in sequence. The receptor source for this set is a human donor with melanoma.

The chain employs TRBV29-1 and TRBJ2-7, with a weak D call TRBD2 (5 bases). Germline V gene sequence: CDR1 SQVTM, CDR2 ANQGSEA. The CDR3 is 13 amino acids. V gave up 0 bases and J gave up 2 bases, with 8 bases separating them. The CDR3 DNA is TGCAGCGTTGAAGAGAGGGAGACCTACGAGCAGTACTTC. This gives the protein CSVEERETYEQYF.

This clone was found once. In DNA, the CDR3 is TGTGCCAGCACCCCACGGGAGTGGGGCTCCTACGAGCAGTACTTC. Translated: CASTPREWGSYEQYF. The chain recombines TRBV6-1 with TRBJ2-7; possibly TRBD2 for D (6 bases). The ends were cut back, 7 bases at V and 0 bases at J, with 16 bases in the middle. Germline values: CDR1 MNHNS, CDR2 SASEGT. The CDR3 runs 15 residues.

The chain has TRBV13 and TRBJ1-5, with 12 bases fitting TRBD1. V was pared by 5 bases and J by 4 bases, with 3 bases of the junction left unmatched. The CDR3 is 15 residues long. CDR1 and CDR2 from the germline V gene are PRHDT and FYEKMQ (reference sequence). The CDR3 coding sequence is TGTGCCAGCAGCAGGGGACAGGGGGCGAATCAGCCCCAGCATTTT. The encoded protein is CASSRGQGANQPQHF.